This TCR beta chain stems from a study of T-cell reconstitution after alpha-beta-depleted transplantation in children. Notes on the study in general: At the one-year point after transplant, T-cell counts and TCRbeta diversity were found to come mostly from T cells that had been newly produced.

Germline CDR1 reads SGHTA; CDR2 reads FQGTGA. V was trimmed by 0 bases and J by 3 bases, leaving 12 bases between them. This CDR3 region has 15 residues. In this sample, this clonotype turned up many times. No antigen is known for it. A library of TCRbeta sequences, prepared with unique molecular identifiers, was generated. TCRdb redid the calling of the PCR reads with MiXCR, one entry per CDR3 protein. Of 300,000 to 350,000 distinct CDR3 sequences listed, around 16% are singletons. The chain is built from TRBV7-3 and TRBJ2-7; a possible D gene is TRBD1 (5 bases). This material consisted of PBMCs, mostly from graft donor cells, taken 360 days after TCRalphabeta/CD19-depleted stem cell transplant. This receptor was taken from a male patient aged 2-9 years who had a stem cell transplant for acute lymphoblastic leukemia, so the T cells may come from the graft donor. The CDR3, as DNA: TGTGCCAGCAGCTTAACAGGGGCCGCCCTCTACGAGCAGTACTTC. Its protein is CASSLTGAALYEQYF. The full variable domain, rest sourced from reference TRBV7-3 and TRBJ2-7, is GAGVSQTPSNKVTEKGKYVELRCDPISGHTALYWYRQSLGQGPEFLIYFQGTGAADDSGLPNDRFFAVRPEGSVSTLKIQRTERGDSAVYLCASSLTGAALYEQYFGPGTRLTVT.